One sample yielded the 19 T cell receptor beta chains listed below, sequenced in a study of blood T cell repertoires in COVID-19. Clones were read by immunoSEQ multiplex PCR, and TCRdb kept only the in-frame ones, dropping some. The repertoire holds just under 350,000 clones, with about 87% as singletons. Sample: peripheral blood. These receptors all come from a woman between 45 and 65 years old with COVID-19, enrolled during active disease.

V usage is TRBV19 and J usage is TRBJ2-7, with 10 bases fitting TRBD1. Germline lookup yields CDR1 LNHDA and CDR2 SQIVND (reference sequence). The CDR3 sequence is 15 residues long. V shed 3 bases and J 1 base; nucleotides not matched to a gene: 3. This CDR3 reads CASSIGTGASYEQYF. The CDR3 DNA reads as TGTGCCAGTAGTATTGGGACAGGGGCATCCTACGAGCAGTACTTC.

The chain combines TRBV7-6 with TRBJ2-2, with 8 bases that match TRBD2. Trimming removed 1 base from V and 4 bases from J; junction bases left unmatched: 11. The CDR3 runs to 18 residues. Germline V lookup: CDR1 SGHVS, CDR2 FNYEAQ. The DNA of the CDR3 is TGTGCCAGCAGCTTAGTTAGAACTAGCGGAGGGCGCACCGGGGAGCTGTTTTTT. Protein product: CASSLVRTSGGRTGELFF.

This sequence joins TRBV6-5 and TRBJ2-2, with 9 bases fitting TRBD1. The CDR3 is 13 residues long. Germline CDR1 is MNHEY and CDR2 is SVGAGI. V dropped 8 bases and J dropped 4; count of bases not matched to a gene: 2. The CDR3 DNA reads as TGTGCCAGCGGGACAGGGATCACCGGGGAGCTGTTTTTT. Its protein product is CASGTGITGELFF.

V usage is TRBV11-3 and J usage is TRBJ2-5; a possible D gene is TRBD2 (5 bases). V was trimmed by 1 base and J by 3 bases, leaving 15 bases between them. Germline loops: CDR1 SGHNT, CDR2 YENEEA. This CDR3 is 16 amino acids long. For the CDR3, the DNA is TGTGCCAGCAGCTTAGGGTGGGGAGAAGTAAAAGAGACCCAGTACTTC. Amino acid sequence: CASSLGWGEVKETQYF.

This clone has more than one count but fewer than ten. Other DNA sequences of this sample code for an identical CDR3. This sequence joins TRBV7-2 and TRBJ2-7, with 12 bases aligning to TRBD2. Germline assignment: CDR1 SGHTA and CDR2 FQGNSA. The CDR3 covers 15 residues. V lost 0 bases, J lost 6 bases, and 3 bases stayed unmatched. The CDR3 protein is CASSLALAGGSEQYF. The DNA of the CDR3 is TGTGCCAGCAGCTTAGCGCTAGCGGGAGGGAGCGAGCAGTACTTC.

The chain uses TRBV10-1 and TRBJ1-4, with D uncertain. V lost 10 bases, J lost 4 bases, and 13 bases lay in between. The CDR3 runs 13 residues. Per the germline V gene, CDR1 is WNHNN and CDR2 is SYGVQD (reference sequence). This CDR3 is CATRRGYNEKLFF. The CDR3 DNA reads TGCGCCACCCGTCGCGGGTATAATGAAAAACTGTTTTTT.

The chain carries TRBV6-6 and TRBJ2-7; 10 nucleotides line up with TRBD2. The CDR3 extends over 16 amino acids. V lost 7 bases and J lost 2; bases outside the gene matches: 11. The germline gives CDR1 MNHNY, CDR2 SVGAGI (reference sequence). As DNA, the CDR3 is TGTGCCAGCATCCGGGGGAGCGGGAGGGCGGCCTACGAGCAGTACTTC. Its protein product is CASIRGSGRAAYEQYF.

In its sample, this clone was seen a few times. This sequence joins TRBV6-5 and TRBJ1-6; tentative D call: TRBD1 (5 bases). This CDR3 is 16 amino acids long. V was shortened by 0 bases and J by 9 bases, with 15 bases between the two germline ends. CDR1 is MNHEY and CDR2 is SVGAGI in the germline V gene. CDR3 amino acids: CASSYSLAQALSPLHF. The DNA for the CDR3 is TGTGCCAGCAGTTACTCTCTGGCACAGGCCCTTTCACCCCTCCACTTT.

The chain's CDR3 is CASSLEGGDTEAFF. The CDR3 nucleotides read TGCGCCAGCAGCTTGGAAGGGGGGGACACTGAAGCTTTCTTT. The V call is TRBV5-1, the J call TRBJ1-1, with D possibly TRBD1 on 6 matching bases. Trimming pared 0 bases from V and 3 bases from J, leaving 9 bases between. Per germline, CDR1 SGHRS and CDR2 YFSETQ. CDR3 length: 14 amino acids.

For the CDR3, the DNA is TGCGCCAGCAGCCAAGTGAACCCCGGGACTAGCGGGAGCGGATACAATGAGCAGTTCTTC. Translated, it gives CASSQVNPGTSGSGYNEQFF. The chain is built from TRBV4-1 and TRBJ2-1, with 14 positions matching TRBD2. The germline V gene encodes CDR1 MGHRA and CDR2 YSYEKL. CDR3 length equals 20 residues. The J segment lost 4 bases and the V segment lost 1 base, leaving 12 bases of the junction unmatched.

This chain uses TRBV19 with TRBJ2-5; 14 bases align to TRBD2. Germline trimming cut 4 bases from V and 4 bases from J; bases unmatched to any gene: 8. This CDR3 contains 17 residues. The germline gives CDR1 LNHDA, CDR2 SQIVND (reference sequence). The CDR3 protein is CASSTGLAGGFGETQYF. Written as DNA, the CDR3 is TGTGCCAGTAGTACCGGACTAGCGGGAGGCTTTGGAGAGACCCAGTACTTC.

The gene calls are TRBV7-2 and TRBJ1-1, with 8 bases aligning to TRBD1. Germline V gives CDR1 SGHTA, CDR2 FQGNSA. Losses at the gene ends were 1 base for V and 1 base for J; bases not matched to a gene: 2. CDR3 length: 15 amino acids. CDR3 DNA sequence: TGTGCCAGCAGCTTAGGTCAGGGGGCGAACACTGAAGCTTTCTTT. Translated: CASSLGQGANTEAFF.

This clone has a single count. The J gene is TRBJ2-7, the V gene TRBV6-6; D gene ambiguous. The length of the CDR3 is 14 residues. The V and J ends lost 9 bases and 0 bases respectively, with 15 bases between them. In germline, CDR1 is MNHNY, CDR2 SVGAGI (reference sequence). The CDR3 DNA reads TGTGCCAGTAATGCTCCGCCCGGCTCCTACGAGCAGTACTTC. Its protein is CASNAPPGSYEQYF.

The chain uses TRBV7-3 and TRBJ2-5; a possible D gene is TRBD2 (6 bases). Trimming cost V 3 bases and J 5 bases, with 16 bases left between them. This CDR3 has 15 residues. Germline assignment: CDR1 SGHTA and CDR2 FQGTGA. CDR3 DNA sequence: TGTGCCAGCAGCTTGCCGGGACTTGAAGGGGAGACCCAGTACTTC. Amino acid sequence: CASSLPGLEGETQYF.

The V and J genes are TRBV6-5 and TRBJ2-5; tentative D call: TRBD1 (5 bases). The CDR3 length is 15 residues. Germline-derived CDR1 and CDR2 are MNHEY and SVGAGI. V was shortened by 6 bases and J by 3 bases, with 17 bases between the two germline ends. The CDR3 spells CASRSRRGPKETQYF. The CDR3 bases are TGTGCCAGCAGGAGTAGAAGGGGCCCCAAAGAGACCCAGTACTTC.

The J gene is TRBJ2-1, the V gene TRBV4-3; TRBD1 agrees at 8 bases. The CDR3 covers 15 residues. Germline-derived CDR1 and CDR2 are LGHNA and YSLEER. V shed 3 bases and J 0 bases; nucleotides not matched to a gene: 1. The DNA for the CDR3 is TGCGCCAGCAGCCACACAGGGGGCTCCTACAATGAGCAGTTCTTC. Its translation is CASSHTGGSYNEQFF.

This chain joins TRBV11-1 and TRBJ2-1; the D gene is possibly TRBD1 (5 bases). V shed 7 bases and J shed 3 bases, with 13 bases lying between them. In germline, CDR1 is SGHAT, CDR2 FQDESV (reference sequence). The CDR3 is 14 residues long. The CDR3 DNA is TGTGCCAGCACATCGGCAGGGATCTACAATGAGCAGTTCTTC. This gives the protein CASTSAGIYNEQFF.

This chain joins TRBV7-9 and TRBJ2-7; TRBD1 matches at 7 bases. The CDR3 totals 15 residues. Germline CDR1 SEHNR, CDR2 FQNEAQ (reference sequence). Unmatched junction bases numbered 9, after V lost 4 bases and J lost 3 bases. The CDR3 reads CASSSTRDSLYEQYF. The CDR3, as DNA: TGTGCCAGCAGCTCGACCCGGGACAGCCTCTACGAGCAGTACTTC.

This clone was detected only once. The chain links TRBV5-1 to TRBJ2-3, with no clear D. The CDR3 covers 14 residues. V gave up 4 bases and J gave up 0 bases, with 9 bases separating them. Per the germline V gene, CDR1 is SGHRS and CDR2 is YFSETQ. The CDR3 nucleotides read TGCGCCAGCAGCAGGAGTACTAGCACAGATACGCAGTATTTT. Translation: CASSRSTSTDTQYF.